This entry is about one T cell receptor (beta chain). Germline V lookup: CDR1 SGHTA, CDR2 FQGTGA. The CDR3 consists of 13 residues. The V end was cut by 1 base, the J end by 8 bases, with 11 bases between. TCRdb keeps only in-frame clones here, not all; method: immunoSEQ multiplex PCR. This sample yields under 100,000 clones, of which about 94% are seen a single time; roughly 2.5% belongs to the top ten. These data are taken from a study of T cell changes during pregnancy in multiple sclerosis. The sequences come from peripheral blood, collected in the third trimester of pregnancy. The chain couples TRBV7-3 to TRBJ1-2; D remains unclear. The receptor was derived from a female donor with multiple sclerosis, enrolled in a pregnancy study. The CDR3 DNA reads as TGTGCCAGCAGCTTAAAGGCGGGAGGAGGCTACACCTTC. Translated: CASSLKAGGGYTF.